These 9 T cell receptor beta chains came from one sample sequenced in a study of T cell responses to AZD1222 COVID-19 vaccine. The data were produced by immunoSEQ multiplex PCR, yet TCRdb's version contains in-frame clones alone and is incomplete. Here the sample spans 150,000 to 200,000 clones, 80% to 90% being singletons. The sequences come from peripheral blood, collected 28 days after the second dose of the MenACWY control vaccine. The source of these receptors is an adult who received the MenACWY meningococcal vaccine as a control.

This chain uses TRBV27 with TRBJ1-6; 8 bases agree with TRBD1. CDR3 length equals 14 residues. In germline, CDR1 is MNHEY, CDR2 SMNVEV (reference sequence). The V segment lost 7 bases and the J segment 8 bases; nucleotides outside the gene matches: 7. The CDR3 DNA sequence: TGTGCCAGCACTGCGGGACAGGCCTATTCACCCCTCCACTTT. It yields the protein CASTAGQAYSPLHF.

The chain recombines TRBV5-4 with TRBJ2-7, with D perhaps TRBD1 or TRBD2 (5 bases each). Germline lookup yields CDR1 SGHNT and CDR2 YYREEE (reference sequence). The CDR3 totals 19 residues. Between the trimmed V and J ends, which lost 4 bases and 2 bases, there was a span of 28 bases. The CDR3 DNA follows: TGTGCCAGCAGCGCCGGGATTGGCCATCGAGAAGGGGCCACCTACGAGCAGTACTTC. Protein sequence: CASSAGIGHREGATYEQYF.

This chain joins TRBV6-5 and TRBJ1-1; TRBD1 is a possible D gene (6 bases). CDR3 length equals 15 residues. Trimming cost V 0 bases and J 1 base, with 9 bases left between them. Germline-derived CDR1 and CDR2 are MNHEY and SVGAGI. The CDR3: CASSYSRGTNTEAFF. CDR3 nucleotide sequence: TGTGCCAGCAGTTACTCGAGGGGGACGAACACTGAAGCTTTCTTT.

The chain joins TRBV30 to TRBJ1-2, with D tentatively TRBD1 (6 bases). The CDR3 runs 14 residues. The germline gives CDR1 GTSNPN, CDR2 SVGIG (reference sequence). The ends were cut back, 0 bases at V and 8 bases at J, with 16 bases in the middle. DNA of the CDR3: TGTGCCTGGAGTGTCGAGACAGGCCGTCGGGGCTACACCTTC. It yields the protein CAWSVETGRRGYTF.

The chain has TRBV27 and TRBJ1-6; 9 bases are a match to TRBD1. Trimming cost V 3 bases and J 9 bases; bases outside gene matches: 15. The CDR3 is made up of 18 amino acids. Germline CDR1 and CDR2: MNHEY and SMNVEV (reference sequence). CDR3 loop: CASSFRGTGTGWSSPLHF. The CDR3 nucleotides are TGTGCCAGCAGTTTTAGGGGAACCGGGACAGGGTGGAGTTCACCCCTCCACTTT.

The chain has TRBV27 and TRBJ1-5; D call uncertain. The V gene's germline CDR1 is MNHEY and CDR2 SMNVEV (reference sequence). This CDR3 is built from 15 residues. The V gene lost 6 bases and the J gene lost 12 bases, with 24 bases spanning the gap. The CDR3 nucleotides read TGTGCCAGCAGCTCAATGTCCAGCCTACAGCATCACCAGCATTTT. Translating it yields CASSSMSSLQHHQHF.

This clone was counted once. The chain joins TRBV6-5 to TRBJ1-2; 8 nucleotides match TRBD1. J was trimmed by 2 bases and V by 8 bases; bases with no gene match: 10. This CDR3 contains 15 residues. Germline V gene lookup returns CDR1 MNHEY and CDR2 SVGAGI. The CDR3 loop is CASRQGNTLNYGYTF. CDR3 nucleotide sequence: TGTGCCAGCCGACAGGGGAATACGTTAAACTATGGCTACACCTTC.

This chain links TRBV5-8 with TRBJ1-1; no clear D gene. The CDR3 has 13 amino acids. Germline lookup yields CDR1 SGHTS and CDR2 YDEGEE. Trimming took off 3 bases at V and 6 bases at J, with 12 bases between the two ends. CDR3 sequence (DNA): TGTGCCAGCAGCTCGGACCGGTGGGCTGAAGCTTTCTTT. This gives the protein CASSSDRWAEAFF.

This rearrangement joins TRBV28 to TRBJ2-3; 11 nucleotides align to TRBD2. Germline values: CDR1 MDHEN, CDR2 SYDVKM. V was clipped by 4 bases and J by 3 bases; unmatched bases: 18. The CDR3 is 20 residues long. DNA for the CDR3: TGTGCCAGCAGTTCCATCCTCCCGGGACTAGCGGCCCCCGGGACAGATACGCAGTATTTT. Its translation is CASSSILPGLAAPGTDTQYF.